A single sample is the source of the 5 T cell receptor beta chains below, sequenced in a study of neurological immune-mediated disorders. TCRdb called the 5' RACE reads again in MiXCR, with one record for every CDR3 protein. Here the sample spans about 27,000 distinct CDR3 sequences, 2% to 3% being singletons. Material for sequencing was PBMCs. The receptor set was obtained from a woman aged 45-65 years with multiple sclerosis.

This clonotype was observed at least ten times. The chain employs TRBV4-2 and TRBJ2-2; TRBD1 is a possible D gene (6 bases). Between the trimmed V and J ends, which lost 4 bases and 5 bases, there was a span of 14 bases. Germline CDR1 and CDR2: LGHNA and YNFKEQ. This CDR3 contains 15 residues. The CDR3: CASSPRQDWTGELFF. DNA of the CDR3: TGTGCCAGCAGCCCGAGACAGGATTGGACCGGGGAGCTGTTTTTT.

This clonotype was counted ten times or more. The genes are TRBV3-1 and TRBJ1-4; D is unclear. Germline CDR1 reads LGHDT; CDR2 reads YNNKEL (reference sequence). The CDR3 spans 12 residues. Trimming left V 1 base short and J 7 bases short, with 4 bases between. In DNA, the CDR3 is TGTGCCAGCAGCCAAGTGCGTGAAAAACTGTTTTTT. Protein: CASSQVREKLFF.

This clonotype showed up many times. V usage is TRBV5-1 and J usage is TRBJ2-3; D possibly corresponds to TRBD1 (6 bases). The germline V and J ends were trimmed by 5 bases and 5 bases, with 15 bases remaining between them. Germline CDR1 and CDR2: SGHRS and YFSETQ. The CDR3 contains 14 residues. CDR3: CASSLGGAGDTQYF. CDR3 DNA sequence: TGCGCCAGCAGTCTTGGGGGCGCGGGAGATACGCAGTATTTT.

This clonotype was detected many times. The chain uses TRBV4-1 and TRBJ2-1; perhaps TRBD1 as D (5 bases). V was clipped by 4 bases and J by 8 bases, with 18 bases between them. The CDR3 is 15 amino acids. Germline CDR1 is MGHRA and CDR2 is YSYEKL. The CDR3: CASSPIRAFGDEQFF. Written as DNA, the CDR3 is TGCGCCAGCAGCCCAATCAGGGCCTTTGGGGATGAGCAGTTCTTC.

This clonotype was seen a few times. This rearrangement joins TRBV4-1 to TRBJ2-3, with 8 bases that match TRBD1. Germline lookup yields CDR1 MGHRA and CDR2 YSYEKL. The CDR3 consists of 18 residues. Trimming at V came to 1 base and at J to 4 bases, leaving 13 bases not matched to a gene. CDR3 coding DNA: TGCGCCAGCAGCCAAGTTACCGGTGTCCAGGGACAGGCAGATACGCAGTATTTT. Residues: CASSQVTGVQGQADTQYF.